A single sample is the source of the 23 T cell receptor beta chains below, sequenced in a study of shared clonotypes between healthy human individuals. Libraries were prepared by immunoSEQ multiplex PCR; TCRdb keeps only in-frame clonotypes and omits some of them. The sample includes 980,000 or so clones, about three quarters seen only once; the top ten take 1.5%. The material sequenced was memory CD4+ T cells sorted from blood. Subset here: CD45RA-negative fraction. The receptors were gathered from a man between 18 and 35 years old in good health.

As DNA, the CDR3 is TGTGCCAGCAGTGGAAGTAGCTCCTACAATGAGCAGTTCTTC. This codes for CASSGSSSYNEQFF. The genes are TRBV2 and TRBJ2-1; D not certain. Trimming shortened V by 4 bases and J by 0 bases, and 7 bases separated the two germline ends. CDR1 and CDR2 (germline): SNHLY, FYNNEI. The CDR3 loop spans 14 amino acids.

The J gene is TRBJ2-7, the V gene TRBV27, with D perhaps TRBD1 (5 bases). In germline, CDR1 is MNHEY, CDR2 SMNVEV (reference sequence). V dropped 8 bases and J dropped 2 bases, with 13 bases sitting between them. The CDR3 sequence is 13 residues long. The CDR3 nucleotides read TGTGCCAGCGGTCAGGGTGGGGCCTACGAGCAGTACTTC. Translation gives CASGQGGAYEQYF.

The chain combines TRBV2 with TRBJ2-1, with 8 bases identical to TRBD1. This CDR3 is 15 amino acids long. Looked up from germline, CDR1 is SNHLY and CDR2 is FYNNEI. Trimming at V came to 6 bases and at J to 1 base, leaving 5 bases not matched to a gene. The CDR3, as DNA: TGTGCCAGCAGGGCGACAGGGGTGTCCTACAATGAGCAGTTCTTC. Amino acids: CASRATGVSYNEQFF.

V and J are TRBV7-3 and TRBJ2-3, with D perhaps matching TRBD2 (7 bases). Germline V gives CDR1 SGHTA, CDR2 FQGTGA. V was cut by 5 bases and J by 4 bases, with 16 bases left in between. CDR3 length: 15 residues. CDR3 DNA sequence: TGTGCCAGCAGCCCTCTTAGGGGGGGCGCAGATACGCAGTATTTT. Translated: CASSPLRGGADTQYF.

Ten or more counts support this clone. The chain has TRBV10-2 and TRBJ1-6; 7 bases are shared with TRBD1. The CDR3 runs 14 residues. In germline, CDR1 is WSHSY, CDR2 SAAADI. The V segment lost 2 bases and the J segment 7 bases; nucleotides outside the gene matches: 2. As DNA, the CDR3 is TGCGCCAGCAGTGAGATAGGGGGCAATTCACCCCTCCACTTT. Translation: CASSEIGGNSPLHF.

This clone was detected only a few times. The chain employs TRBV6-1 and TRBJ2-5; a possible D gene is TRBD2 (5 bases). This CDR3 has 13 residues. V was shortened by 1 base and J by 5 bases, with 8 bases between the two germline ends. Germline assignment: CDR1 MNHNS and CDR2 SASEGT. The CDR3 protein is CASSEGSVETQYF. For the CDR3, the DNA is TGTGCCAGCAGTGAAGGTAGCGTTGAGACCCAGTACTTC.

About this clone itself: Other nucleotide sequences in the sample specify the same CDR3. V usage is TRBV5-1 and J usage is TRBJ2-1; no clear D gene. The ends were cut back, 1 base at V and 0 bases at J, with 5 bases in the middle. The V gene's germline CDR1 is SGHRS and CDR2 YFSETQ. The CDR3 has 14 residues. CDR3 in amino acids: CASSLLSSYNEQFF. CDR3 nucleotide sequence: TGCGCCAGCAGCTTGTTGAGCTCCTACAATGAGCAGTTCTTC.

This chain joins TRBV6-1 and TRBJ2-5; no clear D gene. V lost 7 bases, J lost 1 base, and 4 bases lay in between. CDR3 size: 11 residues. Germline V gene data show CDR1 as MNHNS and CDR2 as SASEGT. The CDR3 loop is CASTPQETQYF. The CDR3 DNA sequence: TGTGCCAGCACCCCCCAAGAGACCCAGTACTTC.

V usage is TRBV29-1 and J usage is TRBJ1-2; the D is unclear. CDR1 and CDR2 (germline): SQVTM, ANQGSEA. This CDR3 is 13 amino acids long. V shed 0 bases and J shed 2 bases, with 7 bases lying between them. DNA of the CDR3: TGCAGCGTTGAAGATATGCGAAACTATGGCTACACCTTC. This translates into CSVEDMRNYGYTF. The complete variable domain, with remaining parts taken from reference TRBV29-1 and TRBJ1-2, reads SAVISQKPSRDICQRGTSLTIQCQVDSQVTMMFWYRQQPGQSLTLIATANQGSEATYESGFVIDKFPISRPNLTFSTLTVSNMSPEDSSIYLCSVEDMRNYGYTFGSGTRLTVV.

J is TRBJ1-3 and V is TRBV4-1, with TRBD1 as a possible D gene (5 bases). CDR3 length equals 18 residues. Germline CDR1 and CDR2: MGHRA and YSYEKL. Trimming pared 0 bases from V and 1 base from J, leaving 16 bases between. The CDR3 region has the DNA TGCGCCAGCAGCCAAGAGCCCCCCCCGGGACCTTCTGGAAACACCATATATTTT. Translation: CASSQEPPPGPSGNTIYF.

V and J are TRBV29-1 and TRBJ1-3; the D gene is possibly TRBD1 (5 bases). Germline assignment: CDR1 SQVTM and CDR2 ANQGSEA. Trimming removed 2 bases at V and 2 bases at J, with 7 bases between. The CDR3 spans 13 residues. CDR3 amino acids: CSVEFRAGNTIYF. CDR3 nucleotides: TGCAGCGTTGAATTCAGGGCTGGAAACACCATATATTTT.

The rearrangement links TRBV7-9 to TRBJ1-1; no reliable D call. V was shortened by 8 bases and J by 5 bases, with 12 bases between the two germline ends. Germline V gene lookup returns CDR1 SEHNR and CDR2 FQNEAQ (reference sequence). The CDR3 covers 12 residues. Here the CDR3 DNA reads TGTGCCAGCGAGGGAAGTAGGACTGAAGCTTTCTTT. Residues: CASEGSRTEAFF.

V gene TRBV11-2 combines with J gene TRBJ2-3; no clear D gene. The CDR3 spans 11 residues. CDR1 is SGHAT, CDR2 FQNNGV, per germline. V was shortened by 5 bases and J by 7 bases, with 7 bases between the two germline ends. CDR3 nucleotides: TGTGCCAGCAGCCCCGGGTATACGCAGTATTTT. It specifies CASSPGYTQYF.

The chain couples TRBV6-1 to TRBJ2-7; 7 bases are shared with TRBD1. CDR3 length: 13 amino acids. With V trimmed by 6 bases and J by 5 bases, 7 bases remained unmatched. CDR1 and CDR2 (germline): MNHNS, SASEGT. The CDR3, as DNA: TGTGCCAGCAGAGGCCGGGACAGAGACGAGCAGTACTTC. Residues: CASRGRDRDEQYF.

This clone was counted a single time. The chain couples TRBV7-2 to TRBJ2-3, with TRBD2 as a possible D gene (5 bases). V lost 5 bases, J lost 0 bases, and 18 bases lay in between. The CDR3 is 17 amino acids. Germline-derived CDR1 and CDR2 are SGHTA and FQGNSA. The CDR3 reads CASSPYSSTLSTDTQYF. As DNA, the CDR3 is TGTGCCAGCAGCCCCTACTCTAGCACTTTGAGCACAGATACGCAGTATTTT. Drawing the rest from reference TRBV7-2 and TRBJ2-3, the complete variable domain is GAGVSQSPSNKVTEKGKDVELRCDPISGHTALYWYRQSLGQGLEFLIYFQGNSAPDKSGLPSDRFSAERTGGSVSTLTIQRTQQEDSAVYLCASSPYSSTLSTDTQYFGPGTRLTVL.

The rearrangement joins TRBV28 to TRBJ2-1; 7 nucleotides match TRBD2. CDR1 is MDHEN and CDR2 is SYDVKM in the germline V gene. This CDR3 comprises 15 residues. With V trimmed by 6 bases and J by 0 bases, 5 bases remained unmatched. The CDR3: CASSVTSDSYNEQFF. The CDR3 DNA sequence: TGTGCCAGCAGCGTAACTAGCGACTCCTACAATGAGCAGTTCTTC.

The chain carries TRBV9 and TRBJ1-4; TRBD1 matches at 7 bases. Per the germline V gene, CDR1 is SGDLS and CDR2 is YYNGEE. This CDR3 is 14 amino acids long. V dropped 0 bases and J dropped 6; count of bases not matched to a gene: 2. Here the CDR3 reads CASSVEGQDEKLFF. DNA of the CDR3: TGTGCCAGCAGCGTAGAAGGACAGGATGAAAAACTGTTTTTT.

This clone appeared many times. The chain recombines TRBV29-1 with TRBJ2-7; TRBD1 aligns across 9 bases. The V segment lost 7 bases and the J segment 2 bases; nucleotides outside the gene matches: 3. In germline, CDR1 is SQVTM, CDR2 ANQGSEA. The CDR3 sequence is 12 residues long. CDR3 protein: CSAGTGPYEQYF. The CDR3, as DNA: TGCAGCGCAGGGACAGGGCCCTACGAGCAGTACTTC.

The V call is TRBV6-5, the J call TRBJ2-7; TRBD1 agrees at 7 bases. V lost 6 bases to trimming and J lost 2 bases; unmatched junction nucleotides: 7. CDR1 is MNHEY, CDR2 SVGAGI, per germline. The length of the CDR3 is 14 residues. The CDR3 spells CASRRGQVAYEQYF. In DNA, the CDR3 is TGTGCCAGCAGACGAGGACAGGTGGCCTACGAGCAGTACTTC.

This clone appeared a few times. The rearrangement uses TRBV19 and TRBJ1-1; 7 bases fit TRBD1. Unmatched junction bases numbered 12, after V lost 3 bases and J lost 5 bases. CDR3 length equals 16 residues. Germline V CDR1 and CDR2: LNHDA, SQIVND (reference sequence). CDR3 region: CASSMMRGLGGTEAFF. The CDR3 DNA is TGTGCCAGTAGTATGATGAGGGGGCTAGGAGGAACTGAAGCTTTCTTT.

The chain is built from TRBV21-1 and TRBJ2-7; TRBD1, the D gene given by the table, was not confirmed from the DNA. TRBV21-1 is marked as a pseudogene. CDR3 size: 15 residues. The CDR3 DNA sequence: TGTGCCAGCACGTCCCGACAGGGACCCTTCTACGAGCAGTACTTC. It encodes CASTSRQGPFYEQYF.

The J gene is TRBJ1-1, the V gene TRBV2, with 9 bases identical to TRBD1. Germline assignment: CDR1 SNHLY and CDR2 FYNNEI. CDR3 size: 13 residues. J gave up 6 bases and V 6 bases, and 5 bases lay outside the gene matches. CDR3 in amino acids: CASRGQGRAEAFF. CDR3 sequence (DNA): TGTGCCAGCAGGGGACAGGGTCGAGCTGAAGCTTTCTTT.

The chain is built from TRBV7-2 and TRBJ2-2; TRBD2 aligns across 8 bases. Germline CDR1 SGHTA, CDR2 FQGNSA. V gave up 7 bases and J gave up 5 bases; unmatched junction bases: 9. CDR3 length equals 15 residues. The CDR3 loop reads CASTERGGITGELFF. The CDR3 DNA sequence: TGTGCCAGCACCGAACGGGGGGGTATAACCGGGGAGCTGTTTTTT.